This TCR beta chain comes out of a study of CD8 T cells in ankylosing spondylitis. Germline CDR1 reads DFQATT; CDR2 reads SNEGSKA (reference sequence). The CDR3 is made up of 14 amino acids. The J segment lost 2 bases and the V segment lost 0 bases, leaving 1 base of the junction unmatched. The table lists this clonotype with many counts. Its target is not known. Whole-study results and caveats: Apparently characteristic of ankylosing spondylitis blood was a TCR beta motif (about 8 highly homologous variants). Clones linked to the disease showed a CD8+ phenotype. They occurred at relatively low frequencies in peripheral blood.

Using quantitative 5'-RACE with molecular barcodes, the authors made TCR beta libraries. TCRdb re-derived calls from the 5' RACE reads in MiXCR, one entry per CDR3 protein. The data show about 130,000 distinct CDR3 sequences, over 7% seen once. The sequence derives from a male donor with ankylosing spondylitis or in good health (not recorded which). Sequenced: blood, either unsorted or a sorted T cell fraction (not recorded which). The V and J genes are TRBV20-1 and TRBJ2-7, with 10 bases identical to TRBD2. The CDR3 nucleotides read TGCAGTGCTAGAGATAGCGGGAGGCCCTACGAGCAGTACTTC. This gives the protein CSARDSGRPYEQYF.